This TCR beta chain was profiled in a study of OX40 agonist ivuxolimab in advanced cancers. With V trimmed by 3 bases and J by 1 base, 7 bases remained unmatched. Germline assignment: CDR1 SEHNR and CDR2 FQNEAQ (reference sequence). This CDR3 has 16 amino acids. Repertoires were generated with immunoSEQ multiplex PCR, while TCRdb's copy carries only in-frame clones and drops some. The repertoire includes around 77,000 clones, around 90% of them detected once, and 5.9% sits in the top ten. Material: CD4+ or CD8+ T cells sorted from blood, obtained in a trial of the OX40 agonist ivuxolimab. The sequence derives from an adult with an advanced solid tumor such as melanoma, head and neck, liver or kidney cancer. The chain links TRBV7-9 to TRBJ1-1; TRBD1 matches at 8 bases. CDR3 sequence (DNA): TGTGCCAGCAGCTTTCCGTCCGGGACAGGGAACACTGAAGCTTTCTTT. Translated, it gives CASSFPSGTGNTEAFF. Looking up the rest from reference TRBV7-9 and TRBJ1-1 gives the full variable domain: DTGVSQNPRHKITKRGQNVTFRCDPISEHNRLYWYRQTLGQGPEFLTYFQNEAQLEKSRLLSDRFSAERPKGSFSTLEIQRTEQGDSAMYLCASSFPSGTGNTEAFFGQGTRLTVV.